This passage covers 11 T cell receptor beta chains from one sample sequenced in a study of blood T cells in healthy people across ages (dated by TCRdb to the mid-2010s). Library creation used 5' RACE. A second roughly 6 to 11 cycle PCR used a sample-barcoded 5' primer and a J-beta primer mix. TCRdb itself trimmed the public reads at Q25 with fastp, ran MiXCR and retained productive beta chains. CDR3 protein duplicates are merged, each entry listing the most common genes and DNA. A total of some 1.8 million distinct CDR3 sequences appear in this sample, 39% of them only once. The ten largest clones capture 20% to 25% of the sample. Sequencing was done on a sample of blood. The receptor source for this set is a human donor in good health.

The chain couples TRBV28 to TRBJ1-2, with 8 positions matching TRBD1. Per germline, CDR1 MDHEN and CDR2 SYDVKM. J lost 8 bases, V lost 8 bases, and 16 bases had no gene match. The CDR3 length is 15 residues. CDR3 protein: CASAFVAQGALGYTF. For the CDR3, the DNA is TGTGCCAGCGCGTTTGTCGCTCAGGGGGCTTTGGGCTACACCTTC.

This sequence joins TRBV6-6 and TRBJ2-1; D may be TRBD2 (6 bases). V lost 6 bases and J lost 12, with 12 bases in between. Germline-derived CDR1 and CDR2 are MNHNY and SVGAGI (reference sequence). The CDR3 is 11 amino acids. This chain's CDR3 is CASRGREVQFF. Here the CDR3 DNA reads TGTGCCAGCAGAGGCAGGGAGGTGCAGTTCTTC.

The V gene is TRBV5-1, the J gene TRBJ2-7; the match to TRBD1 covers 9 bases. Germline CDR1 reads SGHRS; CDR2 reads YFSETQ. V was pared by 0 bases and J by 5 bases, with 3 bases of the junction left unmatched. The CDR3 sequence is 14 residues long. In DNA form, the CDR3 reads TGCGCCAGCAGCTTGGGGACAGGGGTGGACGAGCAGTACTTC. Translation: CASSLGTGVDEQYF.

The V gene is TRBV12-3 or TRBV12-4, the J gene TRBJ2-1; 11 nucleotides agree with TRBD2. The ends lost 3 bases at V and 5 bases at J; junction bases unmatched: 6. The CDR3 is made up of 16 amino acids. CDR3 coding DNA: TGTGCCAGCAGTTTGGAACTAGCGGGGGAGAACAATGAGCAGTTCTTC. It yields the protein CASSLELAGENNEQFF.

The sample holds a few counts of this clonotype. This sequence joins TRBV5-1 and TRBJ2-1, with 7 bases lining up with TRBD1. Germline trimming cut 4 bases from V and 1 base from J; bases unmatched to any gene: 8. The CDR3 has 16 amino acids. Germline V gene data show CDR1 as SGHRS and CDR2 as YFSETQ. CDR3 residues: CASSLDRPVSYNEQFF. The CDR3 region has the DNA TGCGCCAGCAGCCTGGACAGGCCGGTATCCTACAATGAGCAGTTCTTC.

This clonotype has a handful of counts. Here the CDR3 reads CASSQEGRGTKETQYF. The CDR3 nucleotides are TGCGCCAGCAGCCAAGAAGGCCGGGGTACAAAAGAGACCCAGTACTTC. This chain joins TRBV4-3 and TRBJ2-5; tentatively, D is TRBD2 (5 bases). V was clipped by 0 bases and J by 3 bases, with 14 bases between them. Per germline, CDR1 LGHNA and CDR2 YSLEER. CDR3 length equals 16 residues.

This clonotype was found a few times. The rearrangement joins TRBV7-6 to TRBJ2-1; 8 bases fit TRBD1. The CDR3 totals 17 residues. V lost 0 bases to trimming and J lost 6 bases; unmatched junction nucleotides: 10. Germline V gives CDR1 SGHVS, CDR2 FNYEAQ. This chain's CDR3 is CASSLALRDRGSNEQFF. CDR3 DNA sequence: TGTGCCAGCAGCTTAGCGCTACGAGACAGGGGAAGCAATGAGCAGTTCTTC.

The genes are TRBV2 and TRBJ1-4; 10 nucleotides agree with TRBD1. J lost 3 bases, V lost 6 bases, and 7 bases had no gene match. The CDR3 extends over 16 amino acids. Looked up from germline, CDR1 is SNHLY and CDR2 is FYNNEI. In DNA, the CDR3 is TGTGCCAGCAGAGAGGGACAGGGGACGGCTAATGAAAAACTGTTTTTT. Amino acid sequence: CASREGQGTANEKLFF.

This chain connects TRBV12-3 or TRBV12-4 to TRBJ2-5, with unresolved D. The V gene lost 6 bases and the J gene lost 2 bases, with 25 bases spanning the gap. This CDR3 is built from 18 residues. The DNA of the CDR3 is TGTGCCAGCAGCACGCTGACGTACAAAGGGCGTATACAAGAGACCCAGTACTTC. Its translation is CASSTLTYKGRIQETQYF.

The table lists this clonotype with a few counts. This sequence joins TRBV7-2 and TRBJ2-5, with 7 bases that match TRBD1. Germline CDR1 SGHTA, CDR2 FQGNSA. V shed 5 bases, J shed 2 bases, and the junction held 8 bases outside the gene matches. The CDR3 consists of 15 residues. The CDR3 DNA follows: TGTGCCAGCAGCCGACCCCCGGGACAGCAAGAGACCCAGTACTTC. Its protein product is CASSRPPGQQETQYF.

In this sample, this clonotype turned up a few times. V is TRBV7-2 and J is TRBJ1-5, with TRBD1 as a possible D gene (5 bases). Germline V lookup: CDR1 SGHTA, CDR2 FQGNSA. The V end was cut by 4 bases, the J end by 3 bases, with 16 bases between. The CDR3 runs 16 residues. The CDR3 here is CASSSSARGTNQPQHF. CDR3 in DNA: TGTGCCAGCAGCTCCTCAGCAAGGGGTACCAATCAGCCCCAGCATTTT.